This TCR beta chain was sequenced for a study of glioma-infiltrating T cells. Study-level points and caveats: CDR3 overlap between tissue and blood was very small. Non-neoplastic patients had below-expected tissue-blood divergence, while all gliomas exceeded expectation.

This clonotype was seen ten or more times. Its cognate antigen is unknown. The iRepertoire nested amplicon-rescue multiplex PCR amplified TCR alpha and beta CDR3s from RNA. One-step reverse transcription and amplification started from roughly 100-400 ng of tissue mRNA or PBMC total RNA. TCRdb independently ran MiXCR on the multiplex PCR reads; one entry per CDR3 protein. The sample shows 150,000 to 200,000 distinct CDR3 sequences, around 45% of them seen only once. CDR1 is LGHDT, CDR2 YNNKEL, per germline (reference sequence). V shed 4 bases and J 5 bases; nucleotides not matched to a gene: 6. The CDR3 is 15 amino acids.

V usage is TRBV3-1 and J usage is TRBJ2-7; 12 bases map to TRBD2. This TCR was recovered from a human donor with low-grade glioma or glioblastoma, undergoing nonglioma brain surgery, or in good health (not recorded which). The source material was glioma tissue, nonneoplastic brain tissue, or PBMCs (not recorded which). The DNA of the CDR3 is TGTGCCAGCAGCCGTCTTGGGACTAGCGGGCACGAGCAGTACTTC. As protein: CASSRLGTSGHEQYF.